This passage covers 27 T cell receptor beta chains from one sample sequenced in a study of blood T cell repertoires in COVID-19. Some clones are missing from TCRdb's copy, which holds only in-frame ones; the method was immunoSEQ multiplex PCR. The sample lists under 350,000 clones, about 85% seen once, with less than 4.5% in the top ten. The sequencing input was peripheral blood. The receptors stem from a man aged 18 to 35 with active or convalescent COVID-19.

The CDR3 spells CASSSAGSSYEQYF. CDR3 nucleotides: TGTGCCAGCAGCTCTGCCGGGAGCTCCTACGAGCAGTACTTC. This chain uses TRBV5-6 with TRBJ2-7; possible D gene TRBD2, 6 bases. Per germline, CDR1 SGHDT and CDR2 YYEEEE. The V end lost 3 bases, the J end lost 0 bases, and 10 bases lay between the germline ends. The CDR3 is 14 residues long.

This chain uses TRBV6-1 with TRBJ2-7; 7 bases match TRBD2. This CDR3 has 15 amino acids. The ends lost 2 bases at V and 7 bases at J; junction bases unmatched: 11. Per germline, CDR1 MNHNS and CDR2 SASEGT. In DNA, the CDR3 is TGTGCCAGCAGTGAACGGGGGGAATTGACGTGGGAGCAGTACTTC. Residues: CASSERGELTWEQYF.

In this sample, this clone turned up once. The CDR3 bases are TGTGCCAGCAGTTTAGGCCTGTCTCCCCCTCCGAGGATTCCCGAGCAGTACTTC. Protein sequence: CASSLGLSPPPRIPEQYF. V is TRBV28 and J is TRBJ2-7; the D is unclear. V lost 2 bases and J 6 bases, leaving 26 bases between the germline ends. The V gene's germline CDR1 is MDHEN and CDR2 SYDVKM. The CDR3 runs 18 residues.

V is TRBV18 and J is TRBJ2-3, with 7 bases that match TRBD2. The CDR3 totals 13 residues. Looked up from germline, CDR1 is KGHSH and CDR2 is LQKENI. V lost 10 bases and J lost 1; bases outside the gene matches: 5. CDR3 DNA: TGTGCCACCGCGGGAGTCGGCACAGATACGCAGTATTTT. Translation: CATAGVGTDTQYF.

This clone was counted only a few times. V and J are TRBV19 and TRBJ1-4, with unresolved D. The CDR3 is made up of 15 amino acids. CDR1 LNHDA and CDR2 SQIVND come from the germline V gene (reference sequence). The germline V and J ends were trimmed by 3 bases and 2 bases, with 10 bases remaining between them. This CDR3 is CASSIRGKTNEKLFF. Here the CDR3 DNA reads TGTGCCAGTAGTATTCGAGGGAAGACTAATGAAAAACTGTTTTTT.

The chain carries TRBV7-8 and TRBJ2-5, with 9 bases fitting TRBD2. CDR1 SGHVS and CDR2 FQNEAQ come from the germline V gene. Trimming removed 2 bases from V and 5 bases from J; junction bases left unmatched: 12. The CDR3 totals 17 residues. The CDR3 region is CASSLYVGIAGVETQYF. The CDR3 coding sequence is TGTGCCAGCAGCTTATACGTGGGAATAGCGGGAGTGGAGACCCAGTACTTC. Filled out from reference TRBV7-8 and TRBJ2-5, the complete variable domain reads GAGVSQSPRYKVAKRGQDVALRCDPISGHVSLFWYQQALGQGPEFLTYFQNEAQLDKSGLPSDRFFAERPEGSVSTLKIQRTQQEDSAVYLCASSLYVGIAGVETQYFGPGTRLLVL.

V is TRBV2 and J is TRBJ2-5; 8 bases map to TRBD1. Trimming removed 4 bases from V and 4 bases from J; junction bases left unmatched: 5. The CDR3 has 14 amino acids. The V gene's germline CDR1 is SNHLY and CDR2 FYNNEI. The CDR3 is CASSGTGWPETQYF. In DNA, the CDR3 is TGTGCCAGCAGTGGGACAGGGTGGCCAGAGACCCAGTACTTC.

The chain employs TRBV6-5 and TRBJ1-5, with TRBD1 as a possible D gene (6 bases). The CDR3 has 16 amino acids. The V gene lost 0 bases and the J gene lost 4 bases, with 13 bases spanning the gap. The germline CDR1 and CDR2 sequences are MNHEY and SVGAGI. CDR3 amino acids: CASSYSGGGGNQPQHF. In DNA, the CDR3 is TGTGCCAGCAGTTACTCGGGGGGCGGGGGAAATCAGCCCCAGCATTTT.

This rearrangement joins TRBV24-1 to TRBJ2-1; 8 bases are shared with TRBD2. Germline-derived CDR1 and CDR2 are KGHDR and SFDVKD. This CDR3 region has 15 residues. V lost 5 bases to trimming and J lost 7 bases; unmatched junction nucleotides: 9. CDR3 in DNA: TGTGCCACCAGTGGGACGGGAGGGCCGGGAAATGAGCAGTTCTTC. Protein sequence: CATSGTGGPGNEQFF.

This chain joins TRBV2 and TRBJ2-1, with D maybe TRBD2 (5 bases). The germline CDR1 and CDR2 sequences are SNHLY and FYNNEI. V was shortened by 2 bases and J by 8 bases, with 10 bases between the two germline ends. This CDR3 has 13 residues. The CDR3 region has the DNA TGTGCCAGCAGTGAATTCGTCGGGGATGAGCAGTTCTTC. Translation gives CASSEFVGDEQFF.

The chain is built from TRBV11-2 and TRBJ1-4; D ambiguous. Trimming left V 0 bases short and J 7 bases short, with 12 bases between. The CDR3 is 15 amino acids. Germline CDR1 reads SGHAT; CDR2 reads FQNNGV. This CDR3 reads CASSLDSRESEKLFF. The CDR3 coding sequence is TGTGCCAGCAGCTTAGACTCGAGGGAGAGTGAAAAACTGTTTTTT.

This clone was seen a single time. V usage is TRBV5-6 and J usage is TRBJ2-1, with D perhaps matching TRBD1 (5 bases). V lost 4 bases and J 8 bases, leaving 16 bases between the germline ends. CDR3 length: 14 residues. Germline lookup yields CDR1 SGHDT and CDR2 YYEEEE. In nucleotides, the CDR3 is TGTGCCAGCAGCAAAGGACACCTAGGCGATGAGCAGTTCTTC. It yields the protein CASSKGHLGDEQFF.

The V call is TRBV6-1, the J call TRBJ1-1, with D possibly TRBD1 on 5 matching bases. The CDR3 totals 15 residues. Germline CDR1 and CDR2: MNHNS and SASEGT. V was trimmed by 2 bases and J by 5 bases, leaving 15 bases between them. The CDR3 bases are TGTGCCAGCAGTGAAAATCCGGGGGGAAGTACTGAAGCTTTCTTT. Encoded protein: CASSENPGGSTEAFF.

This chain joins TRBV6-2 or TRBV6-3 and TRBJ1-5; 8 bases are a match to TRBD1. Germline CDR1 is MNHEY and CDR2 is SVGEGT. The ends lost 3 bases at V and 7 bases at J; junction bases unmatched: 5. The CDR3 totals 14 residues. The DNA of the CDR3 is TGTGCCAGCAGTTATCAGGGGGCAGGGCAGCCCCAGCATTTT. It yields the protein CASSYQGAGQPQHF.

The chain employs TRBV19 and TRBJ2-7; weak D call: TRBD2 (6 bases). Trimming removed 4 bases from V and 6 bases from J, with 19 bases in between. This CDR3 has 15 amino acids. Germline assignment: CDR1 LNHDA and CDR2 SQIVND (reference sequence). The CDR3 sequence is CASSTPGRAKSEQYF. CDR3 DNA sequence: TGTGCCAGTAGTACCCCCGGGAGAGCGAAGAGCGAGCAGTACTTC. Drawing the rest from reference TRBV19 and TRBJ2-7, the complete variable domain is DGGITQSPKYLFRKEGQNVTLSCEQNLNHDAMYWYRQDPGQGLRLIYYSQIVNDFQKGDIAEGYSVSREKKESFPLTVTSAQKNPTAFYLCASSTPGRAKSEQYFGPGTRLTVT.

This chain uses TRBV5-6 with TRBJ1-6, with D hard to call. Trimming shortened V by 3 bases and J by 2 bases, and 12 bases separated the two germline ends. CDR3 size: 16 residues. CDR1 is SGHDT and CDR2 is YYEEEE in the germline V gene. DNA of the CDR3: TGTGCCAGCAGCTCAATCAGGTCCACCTATAATTCACCCCTCCACTTT. It is translated as CASSSIRSTYNSPLHF.

The chain has TRBV5-5 and TRBJ1-2; D is unclear. Trimming removed 0 bases from V and 2 bases from J, with 11 bases in between. CDR3 length: 15 amino acids. In germline, CDR1 is SGHKS, CDR2 YYEKEE (reference sequence). CDR3 in amino acids: CASSLAGGRNYGYTF. CDR3 sequence (DNA): TGTGCCAGCAGCTTGGCCGGAGGTCGGAACTATGGCTACACCTTC.

The rearrangement links TRBV6-5 to TRBJ1-3, with D possibly TRBD1 on 5 matching bases. The CDR3 totals 13 residues. Trimming shortened V by 6 bases and J by 6 bases, and 12 bases separated the two germline ends. Germline V lookup: CDR1 MNHEY, CDR2 SVGAGI. CDR3 sequence reads: CASSRGLQNTIYF. In nucleotides, the CDR3 is TGTGCCAGCAGCCGGGGGTTACAAAACACCATATATTTT.

The rearrangement links TRBV7-9 to TRBJ2-7; D is uncertain. With 4 bases removed from V and 0 bases from J, the gap between germline ends came to 7 bases. Germline assignment: CDR1 SEHNR and CDR2 FQNEAQ (reference sequence). The CDR3 spans 13 residues. Written as DNA, the CDR3 is TGTGCCAGCAGCTCTCAGAACTCCTACGAGCAGTACTTC. Its protein product is CASSSQNSYEQYF.

This clone was found once. V and J are TRBV12-5 and TRBJ1-2; 9 bases map to TRBD1. Germline loops: CDR1 LGHNT, CDR2 FRNRAP. Trimming took 5 bases from V and 4 from J; bases not matched to a gene: 5. The CDR3 loop spans 14 amino acids. CDR3 protein: CASGGGQGGYGYTF. CDR3 sequence (DNA): TGTGCTAGTGGTGGGGGACAGGGAGGCTATGGCTACACCTTC.

The rearrangement joins TRBV5-1 to TRBJ1-3, with D hard to call. CDR3 length: 15 amino acids. The germline V gene encodes CDR1 SGHRS and CDR2 YFSETQ. The V gene lost 7 bases and the J gene lost 1 base, with 15 bases spanning the gap. The DNA for the CDR3 is TGCGCCAGCCGTGGGCAGCATTCTTCTGGAAACACCATATATTTT. Translation gives CASRGQHSSGNTIYF.

The chain joins TRBV3-1 (or the pseudogene TRBV3-2) to TRBJ1-1; 7 nucleotides match TRBD1. J lost 6 bases, V lost 4 bases, and 8 bases had no gene match. Looked up from germline, CDR1 is LGHDT and CDR2 is YNNKEL (reference sequence). The CDR3 covers 14 residues. The CDR3 region is CASSPLGDSPEAFF. The CDR3 DNA reads as TGTGCCAGCAGCCCCCTCGGGGACAGCCCTGAAGCTTTCTTT.

The V and J genes are TRBV29-1 and TRBJ2-5; 9 positions match TRBD1. Losses at the gene ends were 6 bases for V and 5 bases for J; bases not matched to a gene: 7. The CDR3 consists of 13 residues. Per germline, CDR1 SQVTM and CDR2 ANQGSEA. CDR3 nucleotide sequence: TGCAGCGTCAAGACAGGGGGGTTCGAGACCCAGTACTTC. Translation gives CSVKTGGFETQYF.

This sequence joins TRBV30 and TRBJ1-6, with 7 bases matching TRBD1. This CDR3 has 14 residues. V dropped 3 bases and J dropped 10; count of bases not matched to a gene: 9. Germline values: CDR1 GTSNPN, CDR2 SVGIG (reference sequence). CDR3 DNA sequence: TGTGCCTGGAGCCAACTACAGGGGAACTCACCCCTCCACTTT. Translation: CAWSQLQGNSPLHF.

The J gene is TRBJ2-1, the V gene TRBV29-1; TRBD2 aligns across 8 bases. The CDR3 is 16 amino acids. Germline-derived CDR1 and CDR2 are SQVTM and ANQGSEA. V trimming: 3 bases; J trimming: 0 bases; junction bases outside the gene matches: 7. This CDR3 is CSVEGFGGASYNEQFF. CDR3 bases: TGCAGCGTTGAGGGTTTCGGGGGGGCCTCCTACAATGAGCAGTTCTTC.

The rearrangement uses TRBV5-5 and TRBJ1-3; unclear D gene. From germline, CDR1 is SGHKS and CDR2 YYEKEE (reference sequence). The CDR3 runs 18 residues. V shed 3 bases and J shed 0 bases, with 19 bases lying between them. CDR3 sequence (DNA): TGTGCCAGCAGCTGGAGGATATCCAGCCCCATCTCTGGAAACACCATATATTTT. This codes for CASSWRISSPISGNTIYF.

The chain joins TRBV5-8 to TRBJ2-3, with TRBD2 matching over 7 bases. This CDR3 has 15 amino acids. J gave up 2 bases and V 0 bases, and 3 bases lay outside the gene matches. Per germline, CDR1 SGHTS and CDR2 YDEGEE. CDR3 in DNA: TGTGCCAGCAGCTTGGTGGCGGGAGCCACAGATACGCAGTATTTT. Its translation: CASSLVAGATDTQYF.